This entry features one TCR beta chain sequence. The antigen this receptor binds is unknown. No base qualities exist here, and no much larger clone lies one base off it. The source of the sample is a study of blood T cells in healthy people across ages (dated by TCRdb to 2014 to 2015). For the wider study: In model experiments, template switching captured about one uniquely barcoded TCR beta cDNA molecule for every two T cells. Using deep sequencing normalized with unique cDNA molecular identifiers, the study measured how TCR beta repertoire diversity changes with age. The donors were divided into four age groups: young (average roughly 17 years), middle-aged (almost 40), aged (approximately 59) and long-lived (82). Two additional independent replicas of 1 million unique cDNA reads from the same blood draw were analyzed for two donors (one aged 18 to 30 and one aged 80 or older).

Relative to germline, V is 6 bases shorter and J is 4 bases shorter, with 12 bases between their ends. The CDR3, from cysteine to phenylalanine, totals 13 residues. Here the CDR3 DNA is all that survives: 39 bases in frame from base 1. Results the study describes overall, beyond this receptor: Conclusive comparison of naive and antigen-experienced compartments was prevented by the profiling of bulk unsorted PBMCs. Because donor CMV infection status was unknown, age-related changes in expanded clonotypes were potentially confounded. The percentage of naive T cells measured by flow cytometry correlated strongly with observed TCR beta diversity. Estimates of total diversity based on one million sequenced T cells were regarded as lower bounds and as underestimates. As age increased, observed TCR beta diversity per million T cells dropped in a roughly linear way, and a significant reduction was already evident by age roughly 40. Compared with the aged group, more naive CD4+ T cells, fewer expanded clones and increased TCR diversity were shown by the long-lived group, suggesting age selection.

The roughly 38 donors, aged 6 to 90 years, were systemically healthy Caucasian individuals from Russia. Each donor gave around 9.8 milliliters of peripheral blood, collected into EDTA-treated Vacutainer tubes. Ficoll-Paque density-gradient centrifugation was used to isolate PBMCs, with at least 6.5 million per sample. Trizol reagent was used to extract total RNA from the PBMCs, yielding at least 5 micrograms per sample. For every donor, flow cytometry on a PBMC aliquot measured the percentage of naive CD45RAhigh/CD27high T cells. Libraries came from 5' RACE. TCRdb names Illumina HiSeq 2500 as the instrument used. A second PCR of about 7 to 12 cycles was performed with a sample-barcoded 5' primer and a J-beta primer mix. A unique molecular identifier was introduced onto each TCR beta cDNA molecule by a template-switch 5' adaptor carrying 12 random nucleotides. At least 2.5 million CDR3-containing paired-end reads were obtained from each sample. The Mint cDNA synthesis kit, primed by a TRBC-specific oligonucleotide, was used to synthesize first-strand cDNA from all RNA. After uracil-DNA glycosylase treatment, a first 18-cycle PCR used universal primers M1SS and BC2_uni_R on all cDNA. The original pipeline was this. For normalization, 1 million high-quality reads, each with a distinct molecular identifier, were randomly selected from each sample. Instead of being binned into consensus sequences, reads that shared molecular identifiers were thrown out. MiTCR, set to a Q25 quality threshold and the strictest error-elimination algorithm, was used for CDR3 identification, clonotype clustering and error correction. A nonparametric unseen species model with Euler transformation was used to estimate lower-bound total TCR beta diversity. Starting from the raw public reads, TCRdb applied fastp trimming at Q25, assembled clones with MiXCR and retained in-frame beta chains. Each CDR3 protein gets just one entry, which takes the most common genes and DNA from the rows behind it. The V and J calls, along with clone size, are taken from TCRdb and not from the paper's own processing. This sample holds hundreds of thousands of distinct CDR3 sequences; 20% to 30% were observed only once. The top ten constitute just under 9% of the sample.

The sample was also reused in another study, on T cells of mothers and their children. As that second study puts it: Nine systemically healthy Caucasian individuals served as donors, namely three mothers together with their six children. cDNA synthesis used all of the extracted RNA, with 1.5 ug of RNA in each 15 ul reaction. In the second PCR, sample barcodes and 2-4 random nucleotides were introduced via the M1S primer. Over 10 million TCR beta CDR3 reads came from each mother, compared with around 3 million reads from each child. Thymic selection similarly shapes TCR recombination output in related and unrelated pairs, with minor effect from inherited differences. Normalized repertoire overlap was always found to be slightly, but never significantly, higher in related mother-child pairs than in unrelated mother-child pairs. Persistent microchimeric T cell clones were not detected, at a sensitivity of around 99 clones per million clonotypes. Deep NGS was used in the study to compare the TCR beta repertoires of mothers and children and to look for features that separate related mother-child pairs from unrelated individuals. Mothers averaged roughly 40 +/- 4 years of age and children averaged about 10 +/- 4 years. Libraries were sequenced on Illumina HiSeq 2000 with 100+100 nt paired-end reads after adapter ligation with NEBNext reagents. To prevent cross-contamination, the mother and child libraries were prepared a month apart and were sequenced in separate runs. Each donor had between about 450,000 and 2,100,000 distinct TCR beta clonotypes identified. Naive TCR beta clonotypes were estimated from low-frequency clonotypes matched to each donor's FACS-determined naive share, without sorting.

Sequencing input: blood. The TCR sequence derives from a boy aged 5-17 years in good health. In this chain, TRBV12-3 or TRBV12-4 is recombined with TRBJ1-2; the D gene is perhaps TRBD1, from 6 matching bases. In nucleotide form, the sequence is TGTGCCAGCAGATCCAGGGGTGGCTATGGCTACACCTTC. Translated, it gives CASRSRGGYGYTF.